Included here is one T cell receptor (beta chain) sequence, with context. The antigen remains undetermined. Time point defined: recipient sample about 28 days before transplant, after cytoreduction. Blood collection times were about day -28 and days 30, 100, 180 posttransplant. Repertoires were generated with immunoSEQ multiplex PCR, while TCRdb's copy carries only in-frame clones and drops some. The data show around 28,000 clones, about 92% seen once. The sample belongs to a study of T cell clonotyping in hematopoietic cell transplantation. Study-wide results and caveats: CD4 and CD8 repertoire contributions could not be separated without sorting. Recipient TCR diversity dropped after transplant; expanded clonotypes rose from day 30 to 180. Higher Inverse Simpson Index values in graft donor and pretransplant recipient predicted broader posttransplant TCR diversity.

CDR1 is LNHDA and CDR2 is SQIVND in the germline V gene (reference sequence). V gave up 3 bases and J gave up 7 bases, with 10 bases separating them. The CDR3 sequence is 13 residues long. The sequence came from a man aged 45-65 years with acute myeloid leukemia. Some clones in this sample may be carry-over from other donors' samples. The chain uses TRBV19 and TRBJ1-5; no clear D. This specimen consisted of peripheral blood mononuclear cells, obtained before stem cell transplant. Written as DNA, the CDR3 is TGTGCCAGTAGTATTGGGGTGAACCAGCCCCAGCATTTT. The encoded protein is CASSIGVNQPQHF.